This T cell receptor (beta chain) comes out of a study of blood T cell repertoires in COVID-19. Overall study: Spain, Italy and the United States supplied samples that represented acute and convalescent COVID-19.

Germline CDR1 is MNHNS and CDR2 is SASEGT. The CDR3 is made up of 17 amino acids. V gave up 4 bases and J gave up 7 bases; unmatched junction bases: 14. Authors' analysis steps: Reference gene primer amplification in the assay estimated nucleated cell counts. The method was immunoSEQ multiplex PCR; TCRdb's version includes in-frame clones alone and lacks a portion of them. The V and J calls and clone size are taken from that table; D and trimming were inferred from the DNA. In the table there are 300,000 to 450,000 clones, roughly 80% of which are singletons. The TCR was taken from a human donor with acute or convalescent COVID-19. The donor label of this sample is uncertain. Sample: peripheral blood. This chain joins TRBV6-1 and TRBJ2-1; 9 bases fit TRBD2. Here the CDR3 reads CASSGPTSGRVYNEQFF. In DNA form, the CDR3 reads TGTGCCAGCAGTGGACCGACTAGCGGACGCGTGTATAATGAGCAGTTCTTC.